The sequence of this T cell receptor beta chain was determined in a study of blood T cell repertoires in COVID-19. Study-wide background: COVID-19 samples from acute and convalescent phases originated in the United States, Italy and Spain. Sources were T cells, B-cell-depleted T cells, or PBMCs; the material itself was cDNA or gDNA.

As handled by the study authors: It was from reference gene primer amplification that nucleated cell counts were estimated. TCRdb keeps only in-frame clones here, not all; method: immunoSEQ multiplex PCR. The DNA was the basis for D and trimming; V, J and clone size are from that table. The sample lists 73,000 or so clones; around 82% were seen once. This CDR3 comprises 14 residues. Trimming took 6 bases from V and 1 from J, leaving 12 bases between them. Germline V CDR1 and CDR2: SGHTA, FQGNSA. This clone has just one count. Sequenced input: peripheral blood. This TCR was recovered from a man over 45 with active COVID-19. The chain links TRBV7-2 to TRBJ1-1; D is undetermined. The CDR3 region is CASSANPGNTEAFF. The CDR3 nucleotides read TGTGCCAGCAGTGCAAATCCGGGGAACACTGAAGCTTTCTTT.